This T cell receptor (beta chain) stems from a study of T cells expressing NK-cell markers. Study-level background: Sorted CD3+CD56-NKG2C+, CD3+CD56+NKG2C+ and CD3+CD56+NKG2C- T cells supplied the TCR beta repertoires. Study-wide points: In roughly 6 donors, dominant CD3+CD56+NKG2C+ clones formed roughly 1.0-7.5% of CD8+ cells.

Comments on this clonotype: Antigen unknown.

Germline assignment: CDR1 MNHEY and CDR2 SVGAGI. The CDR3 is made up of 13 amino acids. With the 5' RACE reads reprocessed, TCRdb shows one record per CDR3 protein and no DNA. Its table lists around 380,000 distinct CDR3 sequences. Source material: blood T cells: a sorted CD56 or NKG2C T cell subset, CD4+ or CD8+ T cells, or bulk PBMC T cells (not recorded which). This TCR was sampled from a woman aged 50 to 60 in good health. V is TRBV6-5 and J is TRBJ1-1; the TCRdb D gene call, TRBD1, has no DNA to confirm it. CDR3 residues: CASSSRQSGGAFF.